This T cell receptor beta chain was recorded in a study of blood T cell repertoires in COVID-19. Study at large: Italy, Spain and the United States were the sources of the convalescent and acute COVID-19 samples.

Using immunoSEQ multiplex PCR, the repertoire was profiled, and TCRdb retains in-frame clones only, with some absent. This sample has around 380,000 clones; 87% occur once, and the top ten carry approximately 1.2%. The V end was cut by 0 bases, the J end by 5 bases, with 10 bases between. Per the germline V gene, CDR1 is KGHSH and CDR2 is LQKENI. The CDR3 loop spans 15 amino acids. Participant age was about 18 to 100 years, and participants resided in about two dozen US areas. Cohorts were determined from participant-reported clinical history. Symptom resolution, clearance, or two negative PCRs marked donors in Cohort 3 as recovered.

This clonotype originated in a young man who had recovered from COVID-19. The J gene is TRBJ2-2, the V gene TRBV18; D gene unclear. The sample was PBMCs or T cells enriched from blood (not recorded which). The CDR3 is CASSPPSKQTGELFF. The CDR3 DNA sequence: TGTGCCAGCTCACCACCGAGTAAACAGACCGGGGAGCTGTTTTTT. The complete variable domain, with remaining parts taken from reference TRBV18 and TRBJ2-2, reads NAGVMQNPRHLVRRRGQEARLRCSPMKGHSHVYWYRQLPEEGLKFMVYLQKENIIDESGMPKERFSAEFPKEGPSILRIQQVVRGDSAAYFCASSPPSKQTGELFFGEGSRLTVL.